Each of the 22 T cell receptor beta chains below was sequenced from the same sample in a study of shared clonotypes between healthy human individuals. Sequencing was performed with immunoSEQ multiplex PCR; in TCRdb, only in-frame clones are kept and a portion is missing. The data hold some 480,000 clones, with approximately 79% observed a single time. Sequencing was carried out using PBMCs. These receptors originate from a woman in her forties in good health. Some clones in this sample may be carry-over from other donors' samples.

The chain uses TRBV30 and TRBJ1-6, with unresolved D. The CDR3 runs to 12 residues. Germline-derived CDR1 and CDR2 are GTSNPN and SVGIG (reference sequence). The V end was cut by 1 base, the J end by 9 bases, with 7 bases between. CDR3 sequence: CAWSGRFSPLHF. For the CDR3, the DNA is TGTGCCTGGAGTGGAAGGTTTTCACCCCTCCACTTT.

This clone has more than one count but fewer than ten. The V call is TRBV30, the J call TRBJ1-1, with TRBD1 matching 9 bases. This CDR3 has 13 residues. V dropped 6 bases and J dropped 1; count of bases not matched to a gene: 3. The V gene's germline CDR1 is GTSNPN and CDR2 SVGIG (reference sequence). The CDR3 nucleotides are TGTGCCTGTAACAGGGGGCCGAACACTGAAGCTTTCTTT. This codes for CACNRGPNTEAFF.

A word on this clone: The identical CDR3 is also encoded by other nucleotide sequences in the sample. The chain employs TRBV6-5 and TRBJ2-7; 12 bases agree with TRBD1. The length of the CDR3 is 14 residues. Germline lookup yields CDR1 MNHEY and CDR2 SVGAGI. V was pared by 6 bases and J by 4 bases, with 4 bases of the junction left unmatched. The CDR3 sequence: CASRRGQGAYEQYF. The CDR3 bases are TGTGCCAGCAGACGGGGACAGGGGGCTTACGAGCAGTACTTC.

This chain uses TRBV18 with TRBJ2-1; TRBD2 might be the D (6 bases). Trimming left V 1 base short and J 5 bases short, with 6 bases between. The CDR3 spans 13 residues. The V gene's germline CDR1 is KGHSH and CDR2 LQKENI. Here the CDR3 reads CASSPLADNEQFF. The CDR3 DNA is TGTGCCAGCTCACCACTAGCGGACAATGAGCAGTTCTTC.

This clone was seen ten or more times. The V gene is TRBV30, the J gene TRBJ1-2; D is possibly TRBD1 (6 bases). Germline V gives CDR1 GTSNPN, CDR2 SVGIG (reference sequence). The CDR3 totals 13 residues. V was cut by 1 base and J by 5 bases, with 11 bases left in between. The CDR3 spells CAWSAGGDYGYTF. The CDR3 DNA sequence: TGTGCCTGGAGTGCGGGGGGCGATTATGGCTACACCTTC.

In this sample, this clone turned up once. The V call is TRBV7-3, the J call TRBJ2-4, with D perhaps being TRBD1 or TRBD2 (5 bases each). Trimming took off 1 base at V and 11 bases at J, with 12 bases between the two ends. In germline, CDR1 is SGHTA, CDR2 FQGTGA. The CDR3 extends over 13 amino acids. The CDR3 nucleotides read TGTGCCAGCAGCTTAAGCCAGGTGGGGGTTCAGTACTTC. Encoded protein: CASSLSQVGVQYF. Based on the CDR3 plus reference TRBV7-3 and TRBJ2-4, the full variable domain is GAGVSQTPSNKVTEKGKYVELRCDPISGHTALYWYRQSLGQGPEFLIYFQGTGAADDSGLPNDRFFAVRPEGSVSTLKIQRTERGDSAVYLCASSLSQVGVQYFGAGTRLSVL.

CDR3 protein: CASSLEPTGELFF. The CDR3 coding sequence is TGTGCCAGCAGCTTGGAACCCACCGGGGAGCTGTTTTTT. V is TRBV5-5 and J is TRBJ2-2; no clear D. This CDR3 comprises 13 residues. With 0 bases removed from V and 4 bases from J, the gap between germline ends came to 4 bases. CDR1 is SGHKS, CDR2 YYEKEE, per germline (reference sequence).

The sample holds a few counts of this clone. The rearrangement joins TRBV29-1 to TRBJ1-1; the match to TRBD1 covers 11 bases. V shed 6 bases and J 2 bases; nucleotides not matched to a gene: 2. The CDR3 runs 13 residues. Germline-derived CDR1 and CDR2 are SQVTM and ANQGSEA. CDR3: CSVGQGANTEAFF. Here the CDR3 DNA reads TGCAGCGTCGGACAGGGGGCAAACACTGAAGCTTTCTTT.

The chain employs TRBV5-1 and TRBJ2-1; no definite D call. This CDR3 has 11 residues. Trimming pared 5 bases from V and 9 bases from J, leaving 9 bases between. Germline V lookup: CDR1 SGHRS, CDR2 YFSETQ. The CDR3 here is CASRGSREQFF. CDR3 sequence (DNA): TGCGCCAGCAGAGGTTCCCGTGAGCAGTTCTTC. Full variable domain (rest looked up from reference TRBV5-1 and TRBJ2-1): KAGVTQTPRYLIKTRGQQVTLSCSPISGHRSVSWYQQTPGQGLQFLFEYFSETQRNKGNFPGRFSGRQFSNSRSEMNVSTLELGDSALYLCASRGSREQFFGPGTRLTVL.

The rearrangement links TRBV28 to TRBJ1-1, with a possible D match to TRBD1 (6 bases). The germline V gene has CDR1 MDHEN and CDR2 SYDVKM. The CDR3 is 12 residues long. V was shortened by 7 bases and J by 5 bases, with 11 bases between the two germline ends. The CDR3 here is CASKEGETEAFF. The DNA of the CDR3 is TGTGCCAGCAAAGAGGGGGAGACTGAAGCTTTCTTT.

This chain connects TRBV29-1 to TRBJ2-1; a weak D match, TRBD2 (6 bases). The CDR3 runs to 12 residues. CDR1 is SQVTM and CDR2 is ANQGSEA in the germline V gene. V was clipped by 4 bases and J by 2 bases, with 6 bases between them. The CDR3 DNA follows: TGCAGCGTTGGGACTACCTACAATGAGCAGTTCTTC. Encoded protein: CSVGTTYNEQFF.

The chain links TRBV7-9 to TRBJ1-4; D uncertain. Trimming pared 1 base from V and 8 bases from J, leaving 8 bases between. The germline V gene has CDR1 SEHNR and CDR2 FQNEAQ (reference sequence). The CDR3 has 13 amino acids. The chain's CDR3 is CASSLGAAEKLFF. The DNA for the CDR3 is TGTGCCAGCAGCTTAGGGGCGGCAGAAAAACTGTTTTTT.

The chain carries TRBV28 and TRBJ2-7; 7 bases match TRBD1. J was trimmed by 2 bases and V by 2 bases; bases with no gene match: 9. This CDR3 spans 16 amino acids. CDR1 is MDHEN, CDR2 SYDVKM, per germline. Here the CDR3 DNA reads TGTGCCAGCAGTTTAGGGGGTGGGCAGGGGGCCTACGAGCAGTACTTC. It translates to CASSLGGGQGAYEQYF.

This rearrangement joins TRBV7-2 to TRBJ2-1; 10 bases are shared with TRBD1. The CDR3 totals 15 residues. Germline assignment: CDR1 SGHTA and CDR2 FQGNSA. With V trimmed by 3 bases and J by 11 bases, 10 bases remained unmatched. The DNA of the CDR3 is TGTGCCAGCAGCTTCGCGGGACAGGGGTTTATGAAGCAGTTCTTC. It translates to CASSFAGQGFMKQFF.

This rearrangement joins TRBV28 to TRBJ2-5; D unresolved. This CDR3 comprises 15 residues. Deletions cut 0 bases from V and 0 bases from J, with 8 bases between. Germline V CDR1 and CDR2: MDHEN, SYDVKM. In DNA form, the CDR3 reads TGTGCCAGCAGTTTATGGGTTGGGGACCAAGAGACCCAGTACTTC. It yields the protein CASSLWVGDQETQYF.

The V call is TRBV4-3, the J call TRBJ2-5; no firm D call. This CDR3 is built from 14 residues. Deletions cut 0 bases from V and 4 bases from J, with 9 bases between. The germline CDR1 and CDR2 sequences are LGHNA and YSLEER. The CDR3 loop reads CASSQDYYLETQYF. DNA for the CDR3: TGCGCCAGCAGCCAAGATTACTACCTAGAGACCCAGTACTTC.

The CDR3 loop is CASRMGFTGELFF. DNA for the CDR3: TGTGCCAGCAGGATGGGGTTCACCGGGGAGCTGTTTTTT. The V gene is TRBV27, the J gene TRBJ2-2, with D hard to call. The length of the CDR3 is 13 residues. V shed 6 bases and J shed 4 bases, with 9 bases lying between them. Germline V gene lookup returns CDR1 MNHEY and CDR2 SMNVEV (reference sequence).

This sequence joins TRBV18 and TRBJ1-5, with D uncertain. Germline CDR1 reads KGHSH; CDR2 reads LQKENI. This CDR3 has 15 residues. Trimming cost V 3 bases and J 5 bases, with 14 bases left between them. This chain's CDR3 is CASSPYDRNDQPQHF. DNA of the CDR3: TGTGCCAGCTCACCCTACGACCGAAATGATCAGCCCCAGCATTTT.

The chain uses TRBV28 and TRBJ2-7; D is possibly TRBD2 (6 bases). CDR3 length: 12 amino acids. V lost 5 bases and J lost 7, with 12 bases in between. Germline-derived CDR1 and CDR2 are MDHEN and SYDVKM. Here the CDR3 DNA reads TGTGCCAGCAGTGGAGGGGTAGGGGAGCAGTACTTC. This sequence encodes CASSGGVGEQYF.

J is TRBJ2-7 and V is TRBV5-6; 12 bases fit TRBD2. The CDR3 spans 14 residues. The junction had 2 bases not matched to a gene; V was cut back by 5 bases and J by 2 bases. CDR1 and CDR2 (germline): SGHDT, YYEEEE. The CDR3: CASRASGRAYEQYF. The CDR3 DNA follows: TGTGCCAGCAGGGCTAGCGGGAGGGCCTACGAGCAGTACTTC.

Only one count was recorded for this clone. The chain employs TRBV30 and TRBJ2-3; 11 bases are shared with TRBD2. This CDR3 comprises 16 residues. CDR1 is GTSNPN, CDR2 SVGIG, per germline (reference sequence). V trimming: 5 bases; J trimming: 2 bases; junction bases outside the gene matches: 9. The CDR3 nucleotides are TGTGCCTGGGGTTCTAGCGGGAGGAGGACCACAGATACGCAGTATTTT. Amino acids: CAWGSSGRRTTDTQYF.

The V call is TRBV7-8, the J call TRBJ1-4; possibly TRBD1 for D (6 bases). Trimming removed 1 base from V and 3 bases from J, with 6 bases in between. The germline CDR1 and CDR2 sequences are SGHVS and FQNEAQ. The CDR3 runs to 14 residues. This CDR3 is CASSLGTANEKLFF. The CDR3 bases are TGTGCCAGCAGCTTAGGGACAGCTAATGAAAAACTGTTTTTT.